Listed below are T cell receptor beta chains from one sample, sequenced in a study of neoadjuvant anti-PD-1 for oral cavity cancer. The protocol was immunoSEQ multiplex PCR, while the TCRdb copy is restricted to in-frame clones and leaves out a portion. Of tens of thousands of clones listed, over 70% are singletons. Sequencing used PBMCs, obtained before nivolumab (anti-PD-1) treatment. The receptors shown here come from a person aged 35-79 years with oral cavity squamous cell carcinoma. Both conserved end residues are part of each CDR3. The order of the fields is D gene, V gene, CDR3 length, CDR3 protein. D genes are given only for firm matches.

D: TRBD1
V: TRBV30
length: 14
CDR3: CAWSPYRGYTEAFF

D: NA
V: TRBV5-6
length: 15
CDR3: CASSQEPTNNSPLHF

D: NA
V: TRBV27
length: 16
CDR3: CASSFSRGAPGDTQYF

D: TRBD1
V: TRBV5-6
length: 17
CDR3: CASTRRSTGASNQPQHF

D: TRBD1
V: TRBV2
length: 18
CDR3: CASSEGHSFGTGSYEQYF

D: TRBD2
V: TRBV15
length: 16
CDR3: CATSREVRGAGNEQFF

D: TRBD2
V: TRBV14
length: 15
CDR3: CASSQQLAWPYEQYF

D: NA
V: TRBV28
length: 19
CDR3: CASSLPGGLSLAGANVLTF

D: TRBD2
V: TRBV7-3
length: 16
CDR3: CASSLTRTSGSDEQFF

D: NA
V: TRBV4-1
length: 15
CDR3: CASSQPGHGNQPQHF

D: TRBD1
V: TRBV6-6
length: 15
CDR3: CASSRQGVSNQPQHF

D: NA
V: TRBV18
length: 14
CDR3: CASSPSFEVYGYTF

D: NA
V: TRBV6-1
length: 14
CDR3: CASSARAPTYEQYF

D: NA
V: TRBV20-1
length: 11
CDR3: CSAPGQSQAFF

D: NA
V: TRBV29-1
length: 11
CDR3: CSVAYTGELFF

D: TRBD1
V: TRBV11-2
length: 16
CDR3: CASSLDGTGGYNEQFF

D: NA
V: TRBV27
length: 11
CDR3: CASSLYNEQFF

D: NA
V: TRBV5-1
length: 14
CDR3: CASSTGHINEKLFF

D: NA
V: TRBV20-1
length: 9
CDR3: CSTGKEQFF

D: NA
V: TRBV27
length: 14
CDR3: CASSLGSTNTEAFF

D: TRBD1
V: TRBV15
length: 17
CDR3: CATSRGLDRGLNQPQHF

D: TRBD2
V: TRBV10-1
length: 17
CDR3: CASSSGTSGSATGELFF

D: NA
V: TRBV27
length: 14
CDR3: CASKVFSPTDTQYF

D: TRBD1
V: TRBV7-3
length: 16
CDR3: CASSLMGTGRTDTQYF

D: TRBD2
V: TRBV7-6
length: 16
CDR3: CASSSYGGSRYNEQFF

D: TRBD2
V: TRBV27
length: 16
CDR3: CASSLTIGLGTYEQYF

D: NA
V: TRBV6-6
length: 15
CDR3: CASRRSFAGNQPQHF

D: TRBD1
V: TRBV9
length: 17
CDR3: CASSYGQGKGRNYGYTF

D: NA
V: TRBV6-6
length: 15
CDR3: CASSLRVVFGTEAFF

D: TRBD1
V: TRBV5-6
length: 15
CDR3: CASSWRGQGNPPLHF

D: TRBD2
V: TRBV18
length: 15
CDR3: CASSPAAGGRDTQYF

D: TRBD1
V: TRBV5-1
length: 14
CDR3: CASSLGTGVYGYTF

D: TRBD1
V: TRBV5-1
length: 15
CDR3: CASSLGQGVQETQYF

D: TRBD1
V: TRBV2
length: 14
CDR3: CASGGGQGAWGYTF

D: NA
V: TRBV7-8
length: 11
CDR3: CASSLAGGQFF

D: TRBD2
V: TRBV30
length: 15
CDR3: CAWSRGGGQFGEQYF

D: NA
V: TRBV7-9
length: 13
CDR3: CASSLTVNTEAFF

D: TRBD1
V: TRBV5-1
length: 15
CDR3: CASSSGQGGHTEAFF

D: TRBD1
V: TRBV4-1
length: 14
CDR3: CASSQDRQGTEQYF

D: TRBD1
V: TRBV7-3
length: 15
CDR3: CASSLQGALNSPLHF

D: TRBD1
V: TRBV28
length: 15
CDR3: CASSPLGTGGGGYTF

D: TRBD1
V: TRBV19
length: 14
CDR3: CASSADRGLLVAFF

D: NA
V: TRBV5-1
length: 15
CDR3: CASSLVGTQNEKLFF

D: NA
V: TRBV7-3
length: 13
CDR3: CASSLTRNTEAFF

D: NA
V: TRBV7-9
length: 14
CDR3: CASSLLGGHYGYTF

D: NA
V: TRBV10-3
length: 14
CDR3: CAISDRPYGETQYF

D: TRBD2
V: TRBV15
length: 15
CDR3: CATSRALAGQETQYF

D: TRBD2
V: TRBV2
length: 15
CDR3: CASSPLAGGRNTQYF

D: NA
V: TRBV11-2
length: 14
CDR3: CASSLLGRAGEQYF

D: NA
V: TRBV5-6
length: 14
CDR3: CASSFYSRDTEAFF